The clone carrying this T cell receptor (beta chain) was counted a few times. The record originates from a study of control samples from healthy donors and cancer patients. Germline V lookup: CDR1 LGHNA, CDR2 YNFKEQ. The ends were cut back, 0 bases at V and 1 base at J, with 7 bases in the middle. This CDR3 contains 15 residues. Measured with immunoSEQ multiplex PCR; TCRdb has only the in-frame clones, and not every one. The sample has approximately 100,000 clones, 70% to 90% seen once; the top ten hold roughly 2%. Sequenced input: blood. The TCR comes from a woman aged 35 to 49 in good health. The chain has TRBV4-2 and TRBJ1-5; D gene uncertain. The CDR3 here is CASSQDVGSNQPQHF. CDR3 coding DNA: TGTGCCAGCAGCCAAGATGTGGGGAGCAATCAGCCCCAGCATTTT.